Listed below are T cell receptor beta chains from one sample, sequenced in a study of shared clonotypes between healthy human individuals. TCRdb's table, derived via immunoSEQ multiplex PCR, lists solely in-frame clones and lacks some. The top ten hold about 1.8% of the sample, which has 550,000 to 700,000 clones, more than 70% seen once. The sequenced sample was memory CD4+ T cells sorted from blood. These receptors were obtained from a woman aged 25 to 45 in good health. Each CDR3 is given with its conserved first and last residue. A D gene is named only where the DNA matches it firmly. The listing skips clone size in some rows; elsewhere it reads once, few, many or a size class.

clone_size	d_call	j_call	v_call	cdr3_nt	cdr3_aa
once	.	TRBJ2-6	TRBV7-9	TGTGCCAGCAGTAGGGACACCCACTCTGGGGCCAACGTCCTGACTTTC	CASSRDTHSGANVLTF
few	.	TRBJ1-5	TRBV19	TGTGCCAGTAGTATGCGTGGCAATAATCAGCCCCAGCATTTT	CASSMRGNNQPQHF
many	TRBD2	TRBJ2-7	TRBV28	TGTGCCAGCAGTCCGCAGGTAGCGGGAATCTACGAGCAGTACTTC	CASSPQVAGIYEQYF
.	TRBD1	TRBJ1-2	TRBV30	TGTGCCTGGGCGGACAGGTCCCCAAGTGGCTACACCTTC	CAWADRSPSGYTF
.	.	TRBJ2-6	TRBV27	TGTGCCAGCAGTCCCCCCGGATTCTCTGGGGCCAACGTCCTGACTTTC	CASSPPGFSGANVLTF
few	TRBD1	TRBJ2-2	TRBV19	TGTGCCAGTAGTGTACAGGGGAACGGGGAGCTGTTTTTT	CASSVQGNGELFF
.	TRBD1	TRBJ1-2	TRBV6-5	TGTGCCAGCAGAAAGGACAGGGGGATCTATGGCTACACCTTC	CASRKDRGIYGYTF
.	TRBD1	TRBJ2-1	TRBV10-1	TGCGCCAGCAGCACCAGACAGGGGGGATACAATGAGCAGTTCTTC	CASSTRQGGYNEQFF
.	TRBD2	TRBJ2-1	TRBV9	TGTGCCAGCACCAGACTAGCGGGATCTACCTACAATGAGCAGTTCTTC	CASTRLAGSTYNEQFF
once	.	TRBJ2-1	TRBV11-2	TGTGCCAGCAGCTTCGTCTTAGCGGAGAATGAGCAGTTCTTC	CASSFVLAENEQFF
.	.	TRBJ1-5	TRBV28	TGTGCCAGTTATTCTCCGGGAGGCAATCAGCCCCAGCATTTT	CASYSPGGNQPQHF
.	.	TRBJ1-1	TRBV4-2	TGTGCCAGCAGCCCCCGGCCGGGGCCCCAGGGGACTGAAGCTTTCTTT	CASSPRPGPQGTEAFF
.	.	TRBJ2-3	TRBV6-6	TGTGCCAGCAGTGCTCGGGGACTCTTCACAGATACGCAGTATTTT	CASSARGLFTDTQYF
.	.	TRBJ1-3	TRBV7-2	TGTGCCAGCAGCAAGTCCGTATGGACCTCTGGAAACACCATATATTTT	CASSKSVWTSGNTIYF
many	TRBD2	TRBJ2-7	TRBV5-1	TGCGCCAGCAGCCCACCGACTAGCGGGTCCTACGAGCAGTACTTC	CASSPPTSGSYEQYF
few	TRBD2	TRBJ2-1	TRBV19	TGTGCCAGCGCCACCGCGGGAGGTGATGAGCAGTTCTTC	CASATAGGDEQFF
.	.	TRBJ2-5	TRBV2	TGTGCCAGCAGTGAAGTTGAGGGGCAGACCCAGTACTTC	CASSEVEGQTQYF
.	TRBD2	TRBJ2-2	TRBV7-9	TGTGCCAGCAGCCTCGGGACTAGCTTTGCGGACACCGGGGAGCTGTTTTTT	CASSLGTSFADTGELFF
.	.	TRBJ2-5	TRBV29-1	TGCAGCGTTGAAGCGCAGGGGTTCGAGACCCAGTACTTC	CSVEAQGFETQYF
.	TRBD2	TRBJ2-5	TRBV5-1	TGCGCCAGCAGCTTGGTCCTTGCGGGAGAGGAAGAGACCCAGTACTTC	CASSLVLAGEEETQYF
.	.	TRBJ1-5	TRBV19	TGTGCCAGTAGGTCCGCAAACTCCAATCAGCCCCAGCATTTT	CASRSANSNQPQHF
.	.	TRBJ2-1	TRBV7-8	TGTGCCAGCAGCTTGACGATTTACAATGAGCAGTTCTTC	CASSLTIYNEQFF
.	.	TRBJ2-1	TRBV7-9	TGTGCCAGCAGCTTAGCTCTTGCGGAGAGCTCCTACAATGAGCAGTTCTTC	CASSLALAESSYNEQFF
.	TRBD1	TRBJ2-7	TRBV7-2	TGTGCCAGCAGCTTCCGGGACAGGGCCTACGAGCAGTACTTC	CASSFRDRAYEQYF
.	.	TRBJ2-1	TRBV5-4	TGTGCCAGCAGCTTGATGCTCAGTGACAATGAGCAGTTCTTC	CASSLMLSDNEQFF
.	TRBD1	TRBJ1-1	TRBV5-6	TGTGCCAGCAGCCCCCTAGACAGGGCCGAAGCTTTCTTT	CASSPLDRAEAFF
.	.	TRBJ2-2	TRBV25-1	TGTGCCAGCAGCCATTCTGCGAGGACCGGGGAGCTGTTTTTT	CASSHSARTGELFF
few	.	TRBJ2-6	TRBV2	TGTGCCAGAGGGGCGCTTGGGGCCAACGTCCTGACTTTC	CARGALGANVLTF
.	.	TRBJ1-4	TRBV10-2	TGCGCCAGCAGTGAGAACTCAGCAACTAATGAAAAACTGTTTTTT	CASSENSATNEKLFF
.	TRBD1	TRBJ1-1	TRBV2	TGTGCCAGCAGTGAATTTCTGGACAGGGAAGCTTTCTTT	CASSEFLDREAFF
.	.	TRBJ1-3	TRBV10-3	TGTGCCACCCGGGGGACGGAGGACTCTGGAAACACCATATATTTT	CATRGTEDSGNTIYF
.	.	TRBJ2-3	TRBV29-1	TGCAGCGTCGAGACGAGACAGCTTAGGGGCACAGATACGCAGTATTTT	CSVETRQLRGTDTQYF
.	TRBD1	TRBJ1-5	TRBV11-2	TGTGCCAGCAGCCTAAGCAGGGGGCGGCCCCAGCATTTT	CASSLSRGRPQHF
.	.	TRBJ2-5	TRBV10-1	TGCGCCAGCAGTGATCCCGGGCAAGAGACCCAGTACTTC	CASSDPGQETQYF
.	TRBD2	TRBJ2-1	TRBV27	TGTGCCAGCCGCCCCCAGGTCGGGAGCGGGAGATTCCACAATGAGCAGTTCTTC	CASRPQVGSGRFHNEQFF
.	TRBD1	TRBJ2-7	TRBV27	TGTGCCAGCAGTTCCCCGGGACAGGGGGCCTACGAGCAGTACTTC	CASSSPGQGAYEQYF
.	.	TRBJ1-5	TRBV19	TGTGCCAGTAGTACCCGTCTATCGGGCGCCAATCAGCCCCAGCATTTT	CASSTRLSGANQPQHF
.	TRBD1	TRBJ2-1	TRBV10-3	TGTGCCATCAGTGCAACAGGGGGTTACAATGAGCAGTTCTTC	CAISATGGYNEQFF
.	TRBD2	TRBJ2-3	TRBV6-1	TGTGCCAGCAGTTCTAGCGGAGATACGCAGTATTTT	CASSSSGDTQYF
.	TRBD2	TRBJ2-3	TRBV5-1	TGCGCCAGCAGCTTCGCGGGAGGCACAGATACGCAGTATTTT	CASSFAGGTDTQYF
.	.	TRBJ1-1	TRBV7-2	TGTGCCACTATGAGGGGCCCGGGAACTGAAGCTTTCTTT	CATMRGPGTEAFF
.	TRBD2	TRBJ2-7	TRBV28	TGTGCCAGCAGTTATACTAGCGGGAGTCTCGGAGAGCAGTACTTC	CASSYTSGSLGEQYF
.	.	TRBJ1-3	TRBV6-5	TGTGCCAGCAGTTACCCGGGACATAGCGGAAACACCATATATTTT	CASSYPGHSGNTIYF
.	.	TRBJ2-7	TRBV27	TGTGCCAGCAGCATGTTCGGCCAAAACGTAGAGCAGTACTTC	CASSMFGQNVEQYF
.	TRBD2	TRBJ2-1	TRBV30	TGTGCCTGGAGAGCGGGAACCTTTAATGAGCAGTTCTTC	CAWRAGTFNEQFF
.	.	TRBJ2-7	TRBV5-4	TGTGCCAGCAGCTTGGATCAGGGTTGGTACGAGCAGTACTTC	CASSLDQGWYEQYF
.	.	TRBJ2-7	TRBV7-2	TGTGCCAGCAGCTTAGCCCCGGGATCCAAAAAGGGAGGGGGCTATCCCTACGAGCAGTACTTC	CASSLAPGSKKGGGYPYEQYF
.	TRBD2	TRBJ2-3	TRBV7-9	TGTGCCAGCCAACCCCTAGCGGGAGTATCAGATACGCAGTATTTT	CASQPLAGVSDTQYF
many	.	TRBJ2-7	TRBV10-3	TGTGCCATCAGAAAGGGGGACTACGAGCAGTACTTC	CAIRKGDYEQYF
.	TRBD1	TRBJ1-1	TRBV4-1	TGCGCCAGCAGCCATGGACAGGGGGCGAACACTGAAGCTTTCTTT	CASSHGQGANTEAFF